This T cell receptor beta chain was documented in a study of T cells in Graves' hyperthyroidism and ophthalmopathy. Patients with ophthalmopathy all had a Clinical Activity Score of at least 3, a NOSPECS grade of at least 4 and duration under 3 months. Ten or more counts support this clonotype. Its specificity is not known. RNA transcripts yielded amplified TCR beta CDR3 regions. The study used the HTBI primer set for a first-round RT-PCR of the TCR CDR3. A single record per CDR3 protein comes from TCRdb applying MiXCR to the multiplex PCR reads. The table shows about 610,000 distinct CDR3 sequences, with more than 15% occurring only once. Study-wide points: Appearing also in blood were most of the thyroid clonotypes expanded above 0.001.

This TCR derives from a woman in her thirties or forties with Graves' ophthalmopathy. Sequencing was done on a sample of blood.

The CDR3 here is CASSPQDREAEAFF. The CDR3 DNA is TGTGCCAGCTCACCGCAAGACAGGGAAGCTGAAGCTTTCTTT. The chain has TRBV18 and TRBJ1-1, with TRBD1 identical over 7 bases. The V gene end was trimmed by 3 bases and the J gene end by 6 bases; junction bases not matched to a gene: 7. The CDR3 is made up of 14 amino acids. Per germline, CDR1 KGHSH and CDR2 LQKENI.